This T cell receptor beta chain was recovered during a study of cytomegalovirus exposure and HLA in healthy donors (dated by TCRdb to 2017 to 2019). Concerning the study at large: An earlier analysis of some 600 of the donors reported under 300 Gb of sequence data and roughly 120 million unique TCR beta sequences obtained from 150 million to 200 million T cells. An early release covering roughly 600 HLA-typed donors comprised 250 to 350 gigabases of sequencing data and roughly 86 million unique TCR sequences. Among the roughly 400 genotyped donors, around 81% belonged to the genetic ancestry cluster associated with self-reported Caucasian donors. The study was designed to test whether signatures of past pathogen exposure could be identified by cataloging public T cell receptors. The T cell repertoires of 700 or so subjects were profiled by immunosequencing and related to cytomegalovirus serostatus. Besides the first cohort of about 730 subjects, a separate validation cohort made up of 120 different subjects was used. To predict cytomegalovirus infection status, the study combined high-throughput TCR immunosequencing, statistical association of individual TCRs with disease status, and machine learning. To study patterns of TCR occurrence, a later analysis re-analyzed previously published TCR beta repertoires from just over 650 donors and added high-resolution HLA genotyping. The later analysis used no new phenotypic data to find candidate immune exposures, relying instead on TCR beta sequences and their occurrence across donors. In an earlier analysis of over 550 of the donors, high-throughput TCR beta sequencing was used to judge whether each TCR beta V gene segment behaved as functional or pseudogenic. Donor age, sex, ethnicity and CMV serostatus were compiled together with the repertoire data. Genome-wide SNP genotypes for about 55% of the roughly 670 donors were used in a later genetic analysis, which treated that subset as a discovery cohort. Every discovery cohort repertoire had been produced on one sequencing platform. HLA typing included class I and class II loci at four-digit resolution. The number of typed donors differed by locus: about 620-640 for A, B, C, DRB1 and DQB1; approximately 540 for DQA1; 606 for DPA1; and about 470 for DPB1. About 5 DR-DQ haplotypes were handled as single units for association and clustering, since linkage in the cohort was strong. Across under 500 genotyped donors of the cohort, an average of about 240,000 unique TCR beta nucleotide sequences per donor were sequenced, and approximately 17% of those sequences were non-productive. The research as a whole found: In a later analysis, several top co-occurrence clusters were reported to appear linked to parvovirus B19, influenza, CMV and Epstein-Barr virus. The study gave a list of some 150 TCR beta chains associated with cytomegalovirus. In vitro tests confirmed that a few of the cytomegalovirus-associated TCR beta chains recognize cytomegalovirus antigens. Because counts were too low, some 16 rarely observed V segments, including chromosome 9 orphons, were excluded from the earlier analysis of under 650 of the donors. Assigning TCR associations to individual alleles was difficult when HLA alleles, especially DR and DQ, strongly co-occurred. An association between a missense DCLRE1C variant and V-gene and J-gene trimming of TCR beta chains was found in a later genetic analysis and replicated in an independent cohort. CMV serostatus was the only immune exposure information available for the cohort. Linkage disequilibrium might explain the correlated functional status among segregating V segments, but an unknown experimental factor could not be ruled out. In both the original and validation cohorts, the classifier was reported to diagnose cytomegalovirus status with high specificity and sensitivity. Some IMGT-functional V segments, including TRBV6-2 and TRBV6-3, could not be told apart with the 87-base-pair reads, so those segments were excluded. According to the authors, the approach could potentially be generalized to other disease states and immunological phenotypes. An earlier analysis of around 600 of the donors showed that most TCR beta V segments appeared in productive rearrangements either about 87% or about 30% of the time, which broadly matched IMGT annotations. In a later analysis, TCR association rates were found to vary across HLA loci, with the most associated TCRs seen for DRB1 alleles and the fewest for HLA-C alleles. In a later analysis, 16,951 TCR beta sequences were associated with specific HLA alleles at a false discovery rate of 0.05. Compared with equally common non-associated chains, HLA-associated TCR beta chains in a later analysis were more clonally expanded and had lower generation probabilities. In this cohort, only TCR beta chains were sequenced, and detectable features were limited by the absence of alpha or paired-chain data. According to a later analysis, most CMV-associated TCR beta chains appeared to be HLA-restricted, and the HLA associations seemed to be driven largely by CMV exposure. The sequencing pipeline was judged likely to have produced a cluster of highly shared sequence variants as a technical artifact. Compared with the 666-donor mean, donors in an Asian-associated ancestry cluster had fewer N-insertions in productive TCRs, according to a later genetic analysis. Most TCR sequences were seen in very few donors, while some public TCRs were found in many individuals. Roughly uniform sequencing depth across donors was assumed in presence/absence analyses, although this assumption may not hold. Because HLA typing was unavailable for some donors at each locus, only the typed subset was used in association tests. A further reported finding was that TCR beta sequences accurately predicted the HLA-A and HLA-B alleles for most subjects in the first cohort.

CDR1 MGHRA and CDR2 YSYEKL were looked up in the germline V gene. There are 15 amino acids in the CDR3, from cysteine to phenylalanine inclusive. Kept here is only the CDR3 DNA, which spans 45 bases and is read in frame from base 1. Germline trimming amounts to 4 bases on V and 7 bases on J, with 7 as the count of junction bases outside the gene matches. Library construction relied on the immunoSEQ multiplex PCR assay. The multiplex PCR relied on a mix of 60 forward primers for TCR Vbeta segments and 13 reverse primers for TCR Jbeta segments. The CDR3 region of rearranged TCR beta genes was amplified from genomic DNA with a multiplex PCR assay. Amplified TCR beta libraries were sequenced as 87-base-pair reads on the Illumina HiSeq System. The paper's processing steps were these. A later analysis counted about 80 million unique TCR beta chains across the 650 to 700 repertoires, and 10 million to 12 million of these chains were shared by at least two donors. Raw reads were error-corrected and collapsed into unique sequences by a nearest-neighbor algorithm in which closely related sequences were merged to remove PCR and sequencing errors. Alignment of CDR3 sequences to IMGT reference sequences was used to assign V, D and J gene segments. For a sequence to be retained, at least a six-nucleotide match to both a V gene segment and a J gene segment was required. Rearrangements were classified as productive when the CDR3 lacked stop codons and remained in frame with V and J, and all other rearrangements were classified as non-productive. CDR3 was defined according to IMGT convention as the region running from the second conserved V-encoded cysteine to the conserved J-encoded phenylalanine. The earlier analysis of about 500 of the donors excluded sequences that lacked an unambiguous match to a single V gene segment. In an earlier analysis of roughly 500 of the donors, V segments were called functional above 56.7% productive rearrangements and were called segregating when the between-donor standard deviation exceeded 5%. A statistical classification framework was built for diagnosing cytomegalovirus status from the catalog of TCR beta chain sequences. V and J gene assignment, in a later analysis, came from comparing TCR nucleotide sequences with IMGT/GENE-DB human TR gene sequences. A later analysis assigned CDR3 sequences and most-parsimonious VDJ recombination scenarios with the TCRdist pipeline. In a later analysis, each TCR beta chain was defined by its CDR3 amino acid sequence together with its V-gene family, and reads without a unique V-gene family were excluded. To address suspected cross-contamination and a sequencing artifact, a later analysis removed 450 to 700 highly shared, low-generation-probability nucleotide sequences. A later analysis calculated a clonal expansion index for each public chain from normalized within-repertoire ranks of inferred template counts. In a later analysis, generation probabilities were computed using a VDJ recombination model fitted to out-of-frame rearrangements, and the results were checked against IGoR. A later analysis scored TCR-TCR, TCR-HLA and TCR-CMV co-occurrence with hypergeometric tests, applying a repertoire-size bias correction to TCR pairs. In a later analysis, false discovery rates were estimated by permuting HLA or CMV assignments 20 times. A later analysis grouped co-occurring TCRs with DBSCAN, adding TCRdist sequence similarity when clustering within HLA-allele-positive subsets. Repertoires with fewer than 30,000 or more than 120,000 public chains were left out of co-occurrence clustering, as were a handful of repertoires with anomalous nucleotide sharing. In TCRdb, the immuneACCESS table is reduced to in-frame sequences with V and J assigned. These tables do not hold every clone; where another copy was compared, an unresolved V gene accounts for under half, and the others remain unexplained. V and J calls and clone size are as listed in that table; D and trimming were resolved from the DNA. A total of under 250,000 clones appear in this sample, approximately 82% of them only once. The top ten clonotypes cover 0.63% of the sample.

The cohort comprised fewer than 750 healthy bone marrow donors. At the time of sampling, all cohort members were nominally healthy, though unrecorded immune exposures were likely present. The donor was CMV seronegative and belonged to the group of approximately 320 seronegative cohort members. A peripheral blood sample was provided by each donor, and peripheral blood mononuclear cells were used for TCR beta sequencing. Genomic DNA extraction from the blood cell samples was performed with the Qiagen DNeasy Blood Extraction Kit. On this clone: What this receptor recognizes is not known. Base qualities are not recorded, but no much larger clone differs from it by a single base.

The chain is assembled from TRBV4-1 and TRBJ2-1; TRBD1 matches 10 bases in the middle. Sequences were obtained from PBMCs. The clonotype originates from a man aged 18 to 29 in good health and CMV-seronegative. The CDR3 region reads CASSPWDRGTNEQFF. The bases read TGCGCCAGCAGCCCATGGGACAGGGGTACAAATGAGCAGTTCTTC.